The rows below give T cell receptor beta chains drawn from one sample of a study of T cell repertoires in cytomegalovirus infection. In TCRdb, the reads were re-called with MiXCR into one record per CDR3 protein. Here the sample spans around 530,000 distinct CDR3 sequences, 26% being singletons. Sequenced sample: PBMCs. These TCRs come from a human donor in good health (CMV status not recorded). Some clones in this sample may be carry-over from other donors' samples. The CDR3 runs from the conserved cysteine through the conserved F or W. Each record gives: V gene, J gene, D gene, clone size, CDR3 protein, CDR3 DNA. A D gene is named only where the DNA matches it firmly. A row's size may be missing; if present it is once, few, many or a size class.

>TRBV19|TRBJ1-2|NA|few
CATHWGMDGYTF
TGTGCCACCCATTGGGGTATGGATGGCTACACCTTC
>TRBV29-1|TRBJ2-5|NA|few
CSVEGQAQETQYF
TGCAGCGTTGAAGGCCAGGCACAAGAGACCCAGTACTTC
>TRBV6-1|TRBJ2-2|TRBD2|few
CASSEPSGGTNTGELFF
TGTGCCAGCAGTGAACCTAGCGGGGGAACGAACACCGGGGAGCTGTTTTTT
>TRBV7-9|TRBJ1-1|NA|many
CASSLAQSRGTEAFF
TGTGCCAGCAGCTTAGCCCAGAGCCGCGGCACTGAAGCTTTCTTT
>TRBV19|TRBJ1-1|NA|few
CASSTRLGWNTEAFF
TGTGCCAGTAGCACTCGATTGGGATGGAACACTGAAGCTTTCTTT
>TRBV7-2|TRBJ2-4|TRBD1|NA
CASSSYRDRGQGIQYF
TGTGCCAGCAGCTCCTACCGGGACAGGGGGCAAGGCATTCAGTACTTC
>TRBV7-2|TRBJ2-7|NA|many
CASSPENVYEQYF
TGTGCCAGCAGCCCCGAAAACGTCTACGAGCAGTACTTC
>TRBV7-8|TRBJ2-4|TRBD2|few
CASSPWTSGSRGAKNIQYF
TGTGCCAGCAGCCCCTGGACTAGCGGGAGTCGGGGAGCCAAAAACATTCAGTACTTC
>TRBV7-2|TRBJ2-3|TRBD2|NA
CASSLGTTGGADTQYF
TGTGCCAGCAGCTTAGGGACTACGGGGGGGGCAGATACGCAGTATTTT
>TRBV7-8|TRBJ1-5|TRBD1|many
CASRRDRVGSNQPQHF
TGTGCCAGCAGAAGAGACAGGGTCGGAAGCAATCAGCCCCAGCATTTT
>TRBV12-3/TRBV12-4|TRBJ1-1|NA|few
CASSFVPNTEAFF
TGTGCCAGCAGTTTTGTCCCGAACACTGAAGCTTTCTTT
>TRBV20-1|TRBJ1-1|NA|NA
CSARGRRAQAEAFF
TGCAGTGCTAGGGGGCGCAGGGCCCAGGCTGAAGCTTTCTTT
>TRBV10-2|TRBJ2-3|NA|NA
CASRPMSTDTQYF
TGCGCCAGCAGGCCCATGAGCACAGATACGCAGTATTTT
>TRBV28|TRBJ1-1|NA|few
CASSSATEILEAFF
TGTGCCAGCAGCTCGGCGACAGAGATACTTGAAGCTTTCTTT
>TRBV7-8|TRBJ2-6|NA|many
CATHPLGDSGANVLTF
TGTGCCACCCACCCGTTAGGGGACTCTGGGGCCAACGTCCTGACTTTC
>TRBV11-2|TRBJ2-5|NA|few
CASSLGSGRQETQYF
TGTGCCAGCAGCTTAGGAAGCGGGCGCCAAGAGACCCAGTACTTC
>TRBV12-3/TRBV12-4|TRBJ1-1|NA|few
CASRGLRTTEAFF
TGTGCCAGTCGAGGGCTACGGACCACTGAAGCTTTCTTT
>TRBV7-2|TRBJ1-2|NA|few
CASSLDATAINYGYTF
TGTGCCAGCAGCCTGGATGCGACAGCAATTAACTATGGCTACACCTTC
>TRBV7-2|TRBJ1-2|TRBD1|NA
CASSFKGGGALNYGYTF
TGTGCCAGCAGCTTTAAAGGAGGGGGCGCGTTGAACTATGGCTACACCTTC
>TRBV7-2|TRBJ2-7|TRBD2|many
CASSTGLAGVISYEQYF
TGTGCCAGCAGCACTGGACTAGCGGGAGTTATCTCCTACGAGCAGTACTTC
>TRBV4-3|TRBJ1-3|NA|NA
CASSQIQSSGNTIYF
TGCGCCAGCAGCCAGATACAGTCCTCTGGAAACACCATATATTTT
>TRBV6-2/TRBV6-3|TRBJ2-3|NA|few
CAVRVGYTDTQYF
TGTGCCGTCCGCGTGGGGTACACAGATACGCAGTATTTT
>TRBV29-1|TRBJ2-5|TRBD2|NA
CSPSGRRETQYF
TGCAGCCCAAGCGGGAGGAGGGAGACCCAGTACTTC
>TRBV5-1|TRBJ2-5|NA|NA
CASSPMGAGQETQYF
TGCGCCAGCAGCCCGATGGGGGCAGGACAAGAGACCCAGTACTTC
>TRBV4-1|TRBJ1-2|NA|few
CASSHMVWKRRDSPNDNYGYTF
TGCGCCAGCAGCCATATGGTTTGGAAGCGACGGGACTCTCCAAACGATAACTATGGCTACACCTTC
>TRBV7-2|TRBJ1-6|NA|many
CASSLESAGWDSPLHF
TGTGCCAGCAGCTTAGAATCGGCAGGGTGGGATTCACCCCTCCACTTT
>TRBV7-2|TRBJ2-6|NA|many
CASSLAGAISGANVLTF
TGTGCCAGCAGCTTAGCGGGGGCTATCTCTGGGGCCAACGTCCTGACTTTC
>TRBV14|TRBJ2-2|NA|few
CASSQTLAPLNTGELFF
TGTGCCAGCAGCCAAACATTAGCGCCCTTGAACACCGGGGAGCTGTTTTTT
>TRBV7-2|TRBJ1-2|NA|many
CASSFGPGYGYTF
TGTGCCAGCAGCTTTGGGCCAGGCTATGGCTACACCTTC
>TRBV7-2|TRBJ2-3|NA|few
CASSLSGAISTDTQYF
TGTGCCAGCAGCTTATCCGGGGCGATTAGCACAGATACGCAGTATTTT
>TRBV20-1|TRBJ2-1|TRBD2|NA
CSAALAGYYNEQFF
TGCAGTGCTGCGCTAGCGGGGTATTACAATGAGCAGTTCTTC
>TRBV20-1|TRBJ2-1|TRBD2|once
CSARSLAGGGSSYNEQFF
TGCAGTGCTCGATCACTAGCGGGAGGGGGAAGTTCCTACAATGAGCAGTTCTTC
>TRBV7-2|TRBJ1-5|NA|NA
CASSSDTNNQPQHF
TGTGCCAGCAGCTCGGACACTAACAATCAGCCCCAGCATTTT
>TRBV7-2|TRBJ2-3|NA|many
CASSLMSDTQYF
TGTGCCAGCAGCTTAATGTCAGATACGCAGTATTTT
>TRBV6-2/TRBV6-3|TRBJ2-1|TRBD2|NA
CASSYTGGTYNEQFF
TGTGCCAGCAGTTACACGGGAGGAACCTACAATGAGCAGTTCTTC
>TRBV7-2|TRBJ2-1|TRBD2|once
CASRAGSSYNEQFF
TGTGCCAGTAGAGCGGGAAGCTCCTACAATGAGCAGTTCTTC
>TRBV7-8|TRBJ1-5|TRBD1|many
CASSRDRVQPQHF
TGTGCCAGCAGCCGGGACAGGGTGCAGCCCCAGCATTTT
>TRBV7-7|TRBJ1-3|NA|few
CASLGTSYF
TGTGCTAGCCTGGGGACAAGCTATTTT
>TRBV7-6|TRBJ1-4|TRBD1|NA
CASSPRQGATNEKLFF
TGTGCCAGCAGCCCTCGACAGGGGGCAACTAATGAAAAACTGTTTTTT